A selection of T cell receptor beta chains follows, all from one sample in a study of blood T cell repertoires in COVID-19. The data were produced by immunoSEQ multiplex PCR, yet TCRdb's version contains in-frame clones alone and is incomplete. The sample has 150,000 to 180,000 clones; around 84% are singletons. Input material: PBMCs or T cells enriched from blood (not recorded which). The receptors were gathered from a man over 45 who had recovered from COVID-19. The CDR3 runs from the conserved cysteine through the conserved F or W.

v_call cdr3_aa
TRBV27 CASSLSTDRVGYTF
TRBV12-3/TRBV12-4 CASSSSGTGEAFF
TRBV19 CASSIRTGSSGNTIYF
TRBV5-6 CASSFAVNTQYF
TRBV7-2 CASSLVGGSYSTDTQYF
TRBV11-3 CASSVGLASFQETQYF
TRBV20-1 CSASAGTRSNQPQHF
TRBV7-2 CASRGQAYNEQFF
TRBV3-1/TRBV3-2 CASSRFRGMNTEAFF
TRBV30 CAWSVLLGQQNIQYF
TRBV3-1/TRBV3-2 CASSQLAGGPRNEQFF
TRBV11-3 CASSGQGDLTGELFF
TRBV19 CASSPQQPPRGEKLFF
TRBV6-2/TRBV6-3 CASSYSLTSGGDLTDTQYF
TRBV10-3 CAISESPLSSGNTIYF
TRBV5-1 CASSLTTSGSPGETQYF
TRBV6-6 CASSSRGYEQYF
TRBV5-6 CASSPVGGIEQYF
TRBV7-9 CASSLSSGGSYNEQFF
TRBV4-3 CASSQDRFRNYGYTF
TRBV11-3 CASSLSGGVKIGKLFF
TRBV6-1 CASSEGGRVSGYTF
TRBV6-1 CASTEHGLAGNEQFF
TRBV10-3 CAISEAGQGGQPQHF
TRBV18 CASSPYGQETQYF
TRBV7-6 CASSFGQGPTEAFF
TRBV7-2 CASSLGTGKETQYF
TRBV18 CASSPGSLGGFAEAFF
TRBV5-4 CASSPTGNYGYTF
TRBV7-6 CASSLEPGYRVAGELFF
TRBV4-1 CASSQTSDYEQYF
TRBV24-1 CATSDYSTGELFF
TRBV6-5 CASRRTGSSYEQYF